Listed below are T cell receptor beta chains from one sample, sequenced in a study of T cells in Graves' hyperthyroidism and ophthalmopathy. MiXCR was run by TCRdb on the multiplex PCR reads, yielding one entry per CDR3 protein. The sample carries about 760,000 distinct CDR3 sequences, 35% recorded once. The sequenced sample consisted of blood. Every receptor here comes from a woman aged 40 to 50 with Graves' hyperthyroidism. Both conserved end residues are part of each CDR3. The order of the fields is D gene, J gene, clone size, V gene, CDR3 DNA, CDR3 protein. D genes are given only for firm matches. Clone size is not always given. Where it is, it says once, few, many or a class for expanded clones.

TRBD1,TRBJ1-2,NA,TRBV12-3/TRBV12-4,TGTGCCATACATGGGACAGGGTTTCCCTATGGCTACACCTTC,CAIHGTGFPYGYTF
NA,TRBJ1-5,NA,TRBV7-7,TGTGCTAGCAGCTTAGACACCTCATCGGTCCAAGAGACCCAGCATTTT,CASSLDTSSVQETQHF
NA,TRBJ1-5,NA,TRBV6-5,TGTGCCAGCAGTGAACAGCGGGATAGCAATCAGCCCCAGCATTTT,CASSEQRDSNQPQHF
NA,TRBJ1-1,NA,TRBV19,TGTGCCAGTAGTCCCACCAGGGGGAACACTGAAGCTTTCTTT,CASSPTRGNTEAFF
NA,TRBJ1-4,many,TRBV7-2,TGTGCCAGCAGGCCCGTGGGTGTGGGTGCGGATAATGAAAAACTGTTTTTT,CASRPVGVGADNEKLFF
NA,TRBJ2-3,NA,TRBV7-2,TGTGCCAGCAGCGATACGACTTTTTCGCAGTATTTT,CASSDTTFSQYF
NA,TRBJ1-1,once,TRBV4-1,TGCGCCAGCAGGATGAAGAAGAAGACGGACGCTGAAGCTTTCTTT,CASRMKKKTDAEAFF
NA,TRBJ2-7,NA,TRBV20-1,TGCAGTGCTAGAGACGCCCACGTACGCTCCTACGAGCAGTACTTC,CSARDAHVRSYEQYF
NA,TRBJ1-2,NA,TRBV29-1,TGCAGCTTAGCAGGGGTGGTCTATGGCTACACCTTC,CSLAGVVYGYTF
TRBD1,TRBJ2-5,NA,TRBV2,TGTGCCAGCAGTGAGGGAACAGGGGCGGGAGAGACCCAGTACTTC,CASSEGTGAGETQYF
NA,TRBJ1-2,many,TRBV20-1,TGCAGTGCTAGAGATCGGACAGCTTCTAACTATGGCTACACCTTC,CSARDRTASNYGYTF
NA,TRBJ1-1,NA,TRBV20-1,TGCAGTCCCCCCCTCACAGGGCAGGGGTACACTGAAGCTTTCTTT,CSPPLTGQGYTEAFF
NA,TRBJ1-6,few,TRBV12-3/TRBV12-4,TGTGCCAGCAGTTCCGATATCAGGGAACCCCTCCACTTT,CASSSDIREPLHF
NA,TRBJ1-4,NA,TRBV10-3,TGTGCCAGCTCACCACTGGGCCTCACTTCGACTAATGAAAAACTGTTTTTT,CASSPLGLTSTNEKLFF
NA,TRBJ1-1,NA,TRBV29-1,TGCAGCGTCAGAAGACAGAAGAACACTGAAGCTTTCTTT,CSVRRQKNTEAFF
NA,TRBJ1-4,few,TRBV19,TGTGCCAGTACCAAAGGGAGGAGCGAAAAACTGTTTTTT,CASTKGRSEKLFF
TRBD1,TRBJ1-2,NA,TRBV6-2/TRBV6-3,TGTGCCAGCAGTTACGAGGGGGCGAGGTATGGCTACACCTTC,CASSYEGARYGYTF
TRBD1,TRBJ2-7,NA,TRBV5-1,TGCGCCAGCAGCACGGGGACAGGGCATTCCTACGAGCAGTACTTC,CASSTGTGHSYEQYF
TRBD2,TRBJ2-5,NA,TRBV29-1,TGCAGCCTGCAGCAGACTAGCGGGAGCGAGACCCAGTACTTC,CSLQQTSGSETQYF
NA,TRBJ1-1,many,TRBV7-6,TGTGCCAGCAGCCCCGTTGGGGGAAACACTGAAGCTTTCTTT,CASSPVGGNTEAFF
NA,TRBJ1-2,few,TRBV10-3,TGTGCCATCAGTGACGAGGGGGGGGGCTATGGCTACACCTTC,CAISDEGGGYGYTF
NA,TRBJ1-4,few,TRBV11-2,TGTGCCAGCAGCCTGCGGGGCGGCGAAAAACTGTTTTTT,CASSLRGGEKLFF
TRBD1,TRBJ1-5,NA,TRBV5-6,TGTGCCGGCACCCCCGGGACAGGGACCGTCCAGCCCCAGCATTTT,CAGTPGTGTVQPQHF
NA,TRBJ2-5,few,TRBV7-8,TGCGCCAGCAGCCAAGATCCCCTAGGGCAAGAGACCCAGTACTTC,CASSQDPLGQETQYF
TRBD1,TRBJ1-1,many,TRBV7-9,TGTGCCAGCAGTCGACAGGGGCCGAGCACTGAAGCTTTCTTT,CASSRQGPSTEAFF
NA,TRBJ1-1,many,TRBV6-1,TGTGCCAGCAGTGACCCTGAAGCTTTCTTT,CASSDPEAFF